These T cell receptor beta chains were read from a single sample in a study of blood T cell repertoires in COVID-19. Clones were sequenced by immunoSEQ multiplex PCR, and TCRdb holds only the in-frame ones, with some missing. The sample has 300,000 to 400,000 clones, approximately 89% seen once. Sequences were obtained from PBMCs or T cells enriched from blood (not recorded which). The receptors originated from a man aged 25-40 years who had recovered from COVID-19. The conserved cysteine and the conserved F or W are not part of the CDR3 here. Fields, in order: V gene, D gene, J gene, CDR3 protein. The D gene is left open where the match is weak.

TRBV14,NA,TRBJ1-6,ASSQSLYSPLH
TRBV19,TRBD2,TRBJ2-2,ASSILKTSGGADTGELF
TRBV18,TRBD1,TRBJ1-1,ASSTMDRENTEAF
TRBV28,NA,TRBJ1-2,ASSFQGYYGYT
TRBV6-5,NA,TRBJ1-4,ASSYGRTNEKLF
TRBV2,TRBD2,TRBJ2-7,ASSGRGERGFGYEQY
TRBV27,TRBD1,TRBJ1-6,ASSPGTVNSPLH
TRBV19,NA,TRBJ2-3,ASSDPPGYGPNNTDTQY
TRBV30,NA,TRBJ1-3,AWGAGSGNTIY
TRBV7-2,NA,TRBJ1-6,ASSSRVLSPLH
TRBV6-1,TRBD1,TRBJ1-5,ASSEALRGLILGNQPQH
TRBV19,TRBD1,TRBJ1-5,ASSTDRGFNQPQH
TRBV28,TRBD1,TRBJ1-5,ASSPGWGQLISNQPQH